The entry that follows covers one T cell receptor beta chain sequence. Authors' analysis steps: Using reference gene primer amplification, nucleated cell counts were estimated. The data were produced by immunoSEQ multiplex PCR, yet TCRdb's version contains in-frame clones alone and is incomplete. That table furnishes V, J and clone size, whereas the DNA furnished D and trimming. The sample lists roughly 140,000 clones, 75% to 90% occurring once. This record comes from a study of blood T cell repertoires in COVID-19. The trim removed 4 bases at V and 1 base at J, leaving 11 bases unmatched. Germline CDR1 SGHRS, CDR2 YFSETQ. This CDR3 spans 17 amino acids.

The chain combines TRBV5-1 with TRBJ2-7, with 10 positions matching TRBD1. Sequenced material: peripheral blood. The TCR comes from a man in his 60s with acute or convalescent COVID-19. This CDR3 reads CASSIGTGATGSYEQYF. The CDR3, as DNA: TGCGCCAGCAGCATAGGGACAGGGGCTACGGGATCCTACGAGCAGTACTTC.